The text below deals with one T cell receptor beta chain. Original processing notes: Researchers report that nucleated cell counts were estimated from reference gene primer amplification. Produced via immunoSEQ multiplex PCR; TCRdb's table is partial and in-frame only. The V and J calls and the clone size are those of that table, but D and trimming were determined from the DNA. There are nearly 95,000 clones in the sample; around 86% occur only once, and approximately 5% lies in the top ten. This entry comes from a study of blood T cell repertoires in COVID-19. Study-level background: Researchers got acute and convalescent COVID-19 samples from the United States, Italy and Spain. Sources were T cells, B-cell-depleted T cells, or PBMCs; the material itself was cDNA or gDNA.

Germline CDR1 and CDR2: DFQATT and SNEGSKA (reference sequence). This CDR3 is 11 amino acids long. The V and J ends lost 7 bases and 5 bases, in that order; junction bases with no gene match: 3. The sequenced material came from peripheral blood. The clonotype comes from a woman of 80 years or more with acute or convalescent COVID-19. This rearrangement joins TRBV20-1 to TRBJ2-7, with 9 positions matching TRBD1. CDR3 sequence reads: CSGGTGNEQYF. Written as DNA, the CDR3 is TGCAGTGGCGGGACAGGGAACGAGCAGTACTTC.